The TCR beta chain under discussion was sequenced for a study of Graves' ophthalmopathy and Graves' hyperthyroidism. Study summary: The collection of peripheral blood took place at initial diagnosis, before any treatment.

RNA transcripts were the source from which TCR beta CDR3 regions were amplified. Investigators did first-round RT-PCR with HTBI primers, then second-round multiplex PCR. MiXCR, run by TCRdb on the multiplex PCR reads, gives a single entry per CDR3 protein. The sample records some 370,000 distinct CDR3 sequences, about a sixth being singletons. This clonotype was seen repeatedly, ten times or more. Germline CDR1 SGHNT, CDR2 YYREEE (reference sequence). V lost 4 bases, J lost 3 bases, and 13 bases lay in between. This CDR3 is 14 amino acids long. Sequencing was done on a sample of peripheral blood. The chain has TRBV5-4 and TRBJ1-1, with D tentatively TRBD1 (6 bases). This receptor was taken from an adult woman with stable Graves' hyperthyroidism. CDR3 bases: TGTGCCAGCAGCGAGGACAGTATCGACACTGAAGCTTTCTTT. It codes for CASSEDSIDTEAFF.